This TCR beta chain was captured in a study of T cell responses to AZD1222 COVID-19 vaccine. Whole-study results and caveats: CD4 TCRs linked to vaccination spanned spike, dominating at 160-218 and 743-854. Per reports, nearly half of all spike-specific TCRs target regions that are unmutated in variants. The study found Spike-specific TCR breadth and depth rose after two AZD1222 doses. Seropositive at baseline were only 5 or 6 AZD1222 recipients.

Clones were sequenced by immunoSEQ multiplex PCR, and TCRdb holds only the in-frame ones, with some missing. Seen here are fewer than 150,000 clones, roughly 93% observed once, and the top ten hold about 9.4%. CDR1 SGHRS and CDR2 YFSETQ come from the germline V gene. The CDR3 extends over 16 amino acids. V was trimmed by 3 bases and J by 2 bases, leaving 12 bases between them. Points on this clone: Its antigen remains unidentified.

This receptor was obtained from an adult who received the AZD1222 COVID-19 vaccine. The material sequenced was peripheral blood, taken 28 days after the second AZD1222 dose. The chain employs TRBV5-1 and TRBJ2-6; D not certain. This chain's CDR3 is CASSSDAFAGANVLTF. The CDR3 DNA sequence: TGCGCCAGCAGCTCGGACGCCTTTGCTGGGGCCAACGTCCTGACTTTC.